One and the same sample provided the 15 T cell receptor beta chains below, sequenced in a study of blood T cell repertoires in COVID-19. TCRdb's table, derived via immunoSEQ multiplex PCR, lists solely in-frame clones and lacks some. The repertoire holds 150,000 to 200,000 clones, with 70% to 80% as singletons. The sequencing input was PBMCs or T cells enriched from blood (not recorded which). The receptors come from a man in his 60s who had been exposed to COVID-19.

This chain connects TRBV18 to TRBJ2-7; D not resolved. V shed 2 bases and J shed 2 bases, with 7 bases lying between them. The germline V gene encodes CDR1 KGHSH and CDR2 LQKENI. The CDR3 covers 13 residues. Here the CDR3 DNA reads TGTGCCAGCTCACCAGCGGCTGCCTACGAGCAGTACTTC. It codes for CASSPAAAYEQYF.

The chain joins TRBV5-4 to TRBJ2-3, with D possibly being TRBD2 (6 bases). Between the trimmed V and J ends, which lost 4 bases and 1 base, there was a span of 7 bases. There are 13 residues in the CDR3. Germline V gene lookup returns CDR1 SGHNT and CDR2 YYREEE (reference sequence). DNA for the CDR3: TGTGCCAGCAGCGGGGAGGGCACAGATACGCAGTATTTT. Its translation: CASSGEGTDTQYF.

The chain uses TRBV9 and TRBJ1-6; 7 positions agree with TRBD1. Germline V CDR1 and CDR2: SGDLS, YYNGEE. CDR3 length: 15 residues. J was trimmed by 5 bases and V by 7 bases; bases with no gene match: 9. The CDR3 sequence: CASAAGDRDNSPLHF. The CDR3 DNA sequence: TGTGCCAGCGCGGCCGGGGACAGAGATAATTCACCCCTCCACTTT.

This clone was recorded a few times. The chain employs TRBV10-1 and TRBJ2-6, with D maybe TRBD1 (6 bases). The length of the CDR3 is 17 residues. CDR1 is WNHNN and CDR2 is SYGVQD in the germline V gene (reference sequence). The V gene lost 6 bases and the J gene lost 0 bases, with 15 bases spanning the gap. CDR3 nucleotide sequence: TGCGCCAGCAGATGGGAACAGGGAAACTCTGGGGCCAACGTCCTGACTTTC. Encoded protein: CASRWEQGNSGANVLTF.

This clone was seen a few times. The chain combines TRBV6-1 with TRBJ1-5, with a weak D call TRBD1 (5 bases). Germline V gene lookup returns CDR1 MNHNS and CDR2 SASEGT. V lost 1 base to trimming and J lost 7 bases, with 14 bases between them. The CDR3 spans 15 residues. CDR3 nucleotides: TGTGCCAGCAGTGAAGAGGCCAGGGTAGAACAGCCCCAGCATTTT. Its protein is CASSEEARVEQPQHF.

V gene TRBV24-1 combines with J gene TRBJ2-5, with 10 bases matching TRBD2. CDR1 is KGHDR, CDR2 SFDVKD, per germline. The CDR3 length is 17 residues. V shed 4 bases and J 3 bases; nucleotides not matched to a gene: 10. The CDR3 DNA reads TGTGCCACCAGTGACCCCGGGGTAGCGGGAGGTAAAGAGACCCAGTACTTC. The encoded protein is CATSDPGVAGGKETQYF.

With respect to this clone: Other DNA sequences from this sample encode an identical CDR3 as well. This rearrangement joins TRBV12-3 or TRBV12-4 to TRBJ1-2; perhaps TRBD1 as D (5 bases). CDR3 size: 13 residues. Trimming cost V 3 bases and J 2 bases, with 7 bases left between them. The CDR3 sequence: CASSLQGNYGYTF. The CDR3 DNA reads as TGTGCCAGCAGTTTGCAGGGAAACTATGGCTACACCTTC.

The chain combines TRBV4-3 with TRBJ2-7; D may be TRBD2 (5 bases). The CDR3 spans 19 residues. Germline V gene sequence: CDR1 LGHNA, CDR2 YSLEER. Trimming removed 0 bases from V and 0 bases from J, with 21 bases in between. This CDR3 reads CASSQDNLAGAYPSYEQYF. The CDR3 DNA reads TGCGCCAGCAGCCAAGATAATTTGGCGGGCGCTTACCCCTCCTACGAGCAGTACTTC.

This clone appeared a few times. The rearrangement joins TRBV6-5 to TRBJ1-2, with TRBD1 matching over 9 bases. V dropped 6 bases and J dropped 0; count of bases not matched to a gene: 5. Germline V lookup: CDR1 MNHEY, CDR2 SVGAGI. CDR3 length equals 15 residues. This CDR3 reads CASSRQGGPNYGYTF. CDR3 sequence (DNA): TGTGCCAGCAGCCGACAGGGGGGTCCTAACTATGGCTACACCTTC.

A note on this clone: The same CDR3 arises from other DNA sequences in this sample as well. J is TRBJ2-7 and V is TRBV6-5, with 8 nucleotides matching TRBD1. The length of the CDR3 is 15 residues. The germline CDR1 and CDR2 sequences are MNHEY and SVGAGI. J lost 0 bases, V lost 0 bases, and 1 base had no gene match. The CDR3 sequence is CASSYSGQGSYEQYF. In DNA, the CDR3 is TGTGCCAGCAGTTACTCAGGACAGGGCTCCTACGAGCAGTACTTC.

The gene calls are TRBV7-2 and TRBJ2-7, with 8 bases that match TRBD2. Germline V gene lookup returns CDR1 SGHTA and CDR2 FQGNSA. CDR3 size: 14 residues. Trimming removed 6 bases from V and 0 bases from J; junction bases left unmatched: 4. The CDR3 region has the DNA TGTGCCAGCAGTCCGGGGGGGGTCTCCTACGAGCAGTACTTC. As protein: CASSPGGVSYEQYF.

V gene TRBV28 combines with J gene TRBJ1-1; no clear D. The germline V and J ends were trimmed by 2 bases and 1 base, with 5 bases remaining between them. CDR3 length: 13 amino acids. CDR1 MDHEN and CDR2 SYDVKM come from the germline V gene. The CDR3: CASSLLRNTEAFF. For the CDR3, the DNA is TGTGCCAGCAGTTTACTCAGGAACACTGAAGCTTTCTTT.

The chain has TRBV7-9 and TRBJ1-1; D possibly corresponds to TRBD1 (5 bases). Trimming stripped 3 bases from V and 7 bases from J, with 9 bases between. The CDR3 is 12 amino acids. Germline CDR1 SEHNR, CDR2 FQNEAQ (reference sequence). The DNA for the CDR3 is TGTGCCAGCAGCTTGTCTAGGGGTGAAGCTTTCTTT. Translation: CASSLSRGEAFF.

The chain couples TRBV27 to TRBJ1-2; TRBD1 might be the D (5 bases). V gave up 3 bases and J gave up 4 bases, with 12 bases separating them. The CDR3 totals 14 residues. The germline gives CDR1 MNHEY, CDR2 SMNVEV (reference sequence). Here the CDR3 reads CASSFGREVYGYTF. The CDR3 nucleotides are TGTGCCAGCAGTTTTGGCAGGGAGGTCTATGGCTACACCTTC.

The rearrangement uses TRBV27 and TRBJ2-1, with D uncertain. Germline CDR1 reads MNHEY; CDR2 reads SMNVEV (reference sequence). V lost 3 bases and J lost 9, with 12 bases in between. The CDR3 totals 13 residues. The CDR3 bases are TGTGCCAGCAGTTTTTACCGCGGTAGTGAGCAGTTCTTC. Residues: CASSFYRGSEQFF.